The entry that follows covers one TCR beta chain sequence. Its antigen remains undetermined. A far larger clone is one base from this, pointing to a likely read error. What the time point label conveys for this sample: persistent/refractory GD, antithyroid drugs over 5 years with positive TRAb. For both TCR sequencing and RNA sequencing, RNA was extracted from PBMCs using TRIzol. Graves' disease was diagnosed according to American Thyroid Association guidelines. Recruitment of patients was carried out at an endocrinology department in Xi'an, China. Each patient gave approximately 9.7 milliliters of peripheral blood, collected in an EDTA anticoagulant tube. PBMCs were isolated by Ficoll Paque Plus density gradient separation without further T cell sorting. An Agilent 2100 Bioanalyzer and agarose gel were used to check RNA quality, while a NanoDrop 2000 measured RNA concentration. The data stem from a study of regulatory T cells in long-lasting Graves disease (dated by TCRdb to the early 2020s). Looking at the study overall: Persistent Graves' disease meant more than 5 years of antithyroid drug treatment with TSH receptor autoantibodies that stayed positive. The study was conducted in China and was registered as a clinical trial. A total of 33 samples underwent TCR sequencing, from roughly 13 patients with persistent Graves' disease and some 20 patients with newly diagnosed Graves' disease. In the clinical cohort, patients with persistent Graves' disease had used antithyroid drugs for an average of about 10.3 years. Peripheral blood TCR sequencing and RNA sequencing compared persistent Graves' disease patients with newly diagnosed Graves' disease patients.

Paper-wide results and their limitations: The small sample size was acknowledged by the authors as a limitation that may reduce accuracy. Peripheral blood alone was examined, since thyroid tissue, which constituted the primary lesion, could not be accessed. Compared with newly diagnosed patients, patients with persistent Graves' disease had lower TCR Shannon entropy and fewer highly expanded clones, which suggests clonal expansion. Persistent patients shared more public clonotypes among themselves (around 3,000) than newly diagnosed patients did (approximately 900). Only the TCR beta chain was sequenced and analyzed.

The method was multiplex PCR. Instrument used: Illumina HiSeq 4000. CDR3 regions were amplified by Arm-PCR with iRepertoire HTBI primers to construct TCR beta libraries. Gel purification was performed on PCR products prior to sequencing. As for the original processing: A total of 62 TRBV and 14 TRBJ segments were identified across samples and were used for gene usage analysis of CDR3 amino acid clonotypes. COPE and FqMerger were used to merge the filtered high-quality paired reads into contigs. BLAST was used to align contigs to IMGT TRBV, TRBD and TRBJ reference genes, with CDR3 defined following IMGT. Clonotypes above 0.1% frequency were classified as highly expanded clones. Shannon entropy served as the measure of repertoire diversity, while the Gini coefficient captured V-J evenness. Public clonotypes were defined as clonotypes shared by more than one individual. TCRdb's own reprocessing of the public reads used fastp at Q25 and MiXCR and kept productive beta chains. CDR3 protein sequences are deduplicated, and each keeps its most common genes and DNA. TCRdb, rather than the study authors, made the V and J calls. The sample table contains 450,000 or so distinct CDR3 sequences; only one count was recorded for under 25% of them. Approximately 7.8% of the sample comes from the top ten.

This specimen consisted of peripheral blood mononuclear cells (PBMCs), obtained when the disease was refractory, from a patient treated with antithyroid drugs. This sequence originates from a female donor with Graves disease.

The CDR3 corresponds to CASSPQGAVYYNEQYF. In nucleotides, the sequence is TGTGCCAGCAGTCCGCAAGGAGCGGTTTACTACAATGAGCAGTACTTC. The V gene is TRBV27 and the J gene is TRBJ2-7, with a weak D call of TRBD2 (5 bases match). The junction carries 24 bases between V and J, which are trimmed by 5 bases and 7 bases respectively. CDR1 and CDR2 (MNHEY, SMNVEV) derive from the germline V gene (reference sequence). Inclusive of the bounding cysteine and phenylalanine, the CDR3 is 16 residues long. Just CDR3 DNA is preserved here, 48 bases in frame from base 1.